This T cell receptor beta chain stems from a study of blood T cell repertoires in COVID-19. Background on the study: In each case, the material was cDNA or gDNA derived from T cells, B-cell-depleted T cells, or PBMCs.

Living in about 25 US areas, the participants were between roughly 18 and 90 years of age. Profiled with immunoSEQ multiplex PCR; TCRdb holds only in-frame clones, not every one. The top ten clones hold about 12% of a sample with approximately 170,000 clones, less than 85% of them seen once. V was pared by 0 bases and J by 5 bases, with 12 bases between. CDR1 and CDR2 from the germline V gene are SGHRS and YFSETQ. The CDR3 has 15 residues. In its sample, this clone was seen once. The chain couples TRBV5-1 to TRBJ1-5, with D perhaps matching TRBD1 (5 bases). Sequenced: PBMCs or T cells enriched from blood (not recorded which). The sequence was obtained from a man in his fifties or sixties who had recovered from COVID-19. CDR3 loop: CASSLGGRADQPQHF. The DNA for the CDR3 is TGCGCCAGCAGCTTGGGGGGGAGGGCGGATCAGCCCCAGCATTTT.